Sequencing of this T cell receptor (beta chain) was carried out in a study of T-cell memory formation after mild COVID-19. Study results and caveats: Cross-reactive memory appears to have joined, as suggested by some responding clones showing up in pre-infection memory.

The CDR3 is 12 residues long. V lost 1 base and J 5 bases, leaving 6 bases between the germline ends. With regard to this clonotype: Antigen: not known.

The TCR alpha and TCR beta cDNA libraries, bearing sample barcodes and UMIs, were generated by 5'RACE using constant-segment primers. MiXCR was run by TCRdb on the 5' RACE reads, yielding one entry per CDR3 protein. The sample includes some 320,000 distinct CDR3 sequences, roughly an eighth of them seen just once. The J gene is TRBJ2-7, the V gene TRBV12-3 or TRBV12-4; D perhaps matches TRBD2 (5 bases). This sequence was found in a man younger than 30 who had mild COVID-19 (a few samples of this study predate the infection). Cell type and time point are not known. The sample taken for sequencing was PBMCs or a T cell subset sorted from them (not recorded which). DNA for the CDR3: TGTGCCAGCAGTTTAGGAGGGAACGAGCAGTACTTC. As protein: CASSLGGNEQYF.